The 2 T cell receptor beta chains below all came from one sample that was sequenced in a study of tumor-infiltrating lymphocytes in localized non-small cell lung cancer. Data came from immunoSEQ multiplex PCR; TCRdb stores just in-frame clones and leaves some out. The table records nearly 9,500 clones, approximately 82% of them present only once. Sequencing was carried out using uninvolved lung tissue not adjacent to the tumor. These receptor sequences come from a human donor with non-small cell lung cancer.

The chain joins TRBV15 to TRBJ2-7; D not certain. The germline V gene encodes CDR1 LNHNV and CDR2 YYDKDF (reference sequence). The V end was cut by 0 bases, the J end by 3 bases, with 6 bases between. The CDR3 consists of 13 residues. CDR3 coding DNA: TGTGCCACCAGCAGAGACCGAAGCTACGAGCAGTACTTC. Protein: CATSRDRSYEQYF.

This sequence joins TRBV19 and TRBJ2-3, with D hard to call. The ends were cut back, 5 bases at V and 7 bases at J, with 10 bases in the middle. Germline V gene sequence: CDR1 LNHDA, CDR2 SQIVND (reference sequence). This CDR3 comprises 12 residues. As DNA, the CDR3 is TGTGCCAGTAGTGGGCAAGGATATACGCAGTATTTT. It translates to CASSGQGYTQYF. The full variable domain, completed using reference TRBV19 and TRBJ2-3, is DGGITQSPKYLFRKEGQNVTLSCEQNLNHDAMYWYRQDPGQGLRLIYYSQIVNDFQKGDIAEGYSVSREKKESFPLTVTSAQKNPTAFYLCASSGQGYTQYFGPGTRLTVL.